This TCR beta chain was sequenced for a study of blood T cell repertoires in COVID-19. Across the whole study: Sources were T cells, B-cell-depleted T cells, or PBMCs; the material itself was cDNA or gDNA.

The assay was immunoSEQ multiplex PCR, and TCRdb's table has in-frame clones only and misses some. Counted here are about 200,000 clones, more than 80% occurring once; the ten biggest clones make up about 1.2%. CDR3 size: 14 residues. V lost 8 bases to trimming and J lost 0 bases, with 11 bases between them. The receptor comes from a young man who had recovered from COVID-19. J is TRBJ2-4 and V is TRBV23-1; D ambiguous. TRBV23-1 is an ORF, with its function uncertain. Material: PBMCs or T cells enriched from blood (not recorded which). This chain's CDR3 is CASRYRGAKNIQYF. Here the CDR3 DNA reads TGCGCCAGCCGGTACCGTGGAGCCAAAAACATTCAGTACTTC.